This T cell receptor (beta chain) was found in a study of blood T cells in healthy people across ages. This clonotype was seen a handful of times. A J-beta primer mix and a sample-barcoded 5' primer were used in a second PCR of about 7 to 12 cycles. TCRdb fed the 5' RACE reads into MiXCR, producing one record per CDR3 protein. The sample comprises about 1,500,000 distinct CDR3 sequences, roughly 40% of which are singletons, and 7% to 9.5% rests with the top ten. This CDR3 contains 12 residues. Per germline, CDR1 DFQATT and CDR2 SNEGSKA (reference sequence). V lost 4 bases, J lost 4 bases, and 7 bases lay in between.

The sequence came from a woman younger than 30 in good health. Sequencing used blood. This chain connects TRBV20-1 to TRBJ2-2; possible D gene TRBD1, 5 bases. CDR3 amino acids: CSANQGTGELFF. DNA for the CDR3: TGCAGTGCTAACCAGGGCACCGGGGAGCTGTTTTTT.